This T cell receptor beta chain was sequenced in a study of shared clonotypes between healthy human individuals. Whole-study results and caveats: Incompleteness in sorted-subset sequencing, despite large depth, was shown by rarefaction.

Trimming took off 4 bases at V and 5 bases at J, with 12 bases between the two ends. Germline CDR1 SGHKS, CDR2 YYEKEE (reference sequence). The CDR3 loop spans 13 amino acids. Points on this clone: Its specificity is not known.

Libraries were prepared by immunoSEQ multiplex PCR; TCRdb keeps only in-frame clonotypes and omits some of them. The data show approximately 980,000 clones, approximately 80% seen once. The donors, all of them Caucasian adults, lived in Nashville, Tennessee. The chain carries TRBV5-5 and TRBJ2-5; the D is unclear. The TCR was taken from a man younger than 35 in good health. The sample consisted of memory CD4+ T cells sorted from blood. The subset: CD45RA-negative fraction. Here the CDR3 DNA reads TGTGCCAGCAGCCCCGGGCCTGCGGAGACCCAGTACTTC. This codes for CASSPGPAETQYF.